The source of this TCR beta chain is a study of T cell clonality in common variable immunodeficiency. This clone was detected many times. The CDR3 goes on 3 residues after the read ends, and that part is filled in from the germline J gene. This CDR3 has 19 amino acids. Germline V CDR1 and CDR2: SGHRS, YFSETQ. Unmatched junction bases numbered 7, after V lost 0 bases and J lost 0 bases. Control and CVID samples contributed equal amounts of genomic DNA. Only in-frame clones appear in the TCRdb table, and some are missing; sequencing was by immunoSEQ multiplex PCR. This sample comprises roughly 40,000 clones, none seen once only.

The source material was peripheral blood mononuclear cells. V and J are TRBV5-1 and TRBJ2-6, with TRBD2 matching 9 bases. The source is a person between 18 and 70 years old in good health. CDR3 loop: CASSLGATSGNSGANVLTF. The covered CDR3 bases are TGCGCCAGCAGCTTGGGGGCGACTAGCGGCAACTCTGGGGCCAACGTC.